The table lists the clone carrying this T cell receptor (beta chain) with many counts. What it binds is unknown. Using RNA transcripts as the source, TCR beta CDR3 regions were amplified. TCR CDR3 underwent first-round RT-PCR with the HTBI primer set. TCRdb passed the multiplex PCR reads through MiXCR, listing each CDR3 protein once. The repertoire has approximately 600,000 distinct CDR3 sequences, about 15% of them found once; the top ten carry around 4%. The data originate from a study of T cells in Graves' hyperthyroidism and ophthalmopathy. The overall study: Peripheral blood was acquired at first diagnosis, ahead of any therapy whatsoever. Study-level results: Ophthalmopathy was distinguished from stable hyperthyroidism by 13 V-J signatures. Most thyroid clonotypes expanded above 0.001 appeared in blood too.

Patients having uncontrolled infection, another autoimmune disease, pregnancy or lactation were not included. The receptor was isolated from a woman in her thirties or forties with Graves' ophthalmopathy. The sample comprised blood.

CDR3 loop: CASSLDRVFYGYTF. CDR3 DNA: TGCGCCAGCAGCTTAGACAGGGTTTTCTATGGCTACACCTTC. The rearrangement uses TRBV5-1 and TRBJ1-2; 7 positions match TRBD1. Looked up from germline, CDR1 is SGHRS and CDR2 is YFSETQ. The length of the CDR3 is 14 residues. V shed 2 bases, J shed 4 bases, and the junction held 5 bases outside the gene matches.